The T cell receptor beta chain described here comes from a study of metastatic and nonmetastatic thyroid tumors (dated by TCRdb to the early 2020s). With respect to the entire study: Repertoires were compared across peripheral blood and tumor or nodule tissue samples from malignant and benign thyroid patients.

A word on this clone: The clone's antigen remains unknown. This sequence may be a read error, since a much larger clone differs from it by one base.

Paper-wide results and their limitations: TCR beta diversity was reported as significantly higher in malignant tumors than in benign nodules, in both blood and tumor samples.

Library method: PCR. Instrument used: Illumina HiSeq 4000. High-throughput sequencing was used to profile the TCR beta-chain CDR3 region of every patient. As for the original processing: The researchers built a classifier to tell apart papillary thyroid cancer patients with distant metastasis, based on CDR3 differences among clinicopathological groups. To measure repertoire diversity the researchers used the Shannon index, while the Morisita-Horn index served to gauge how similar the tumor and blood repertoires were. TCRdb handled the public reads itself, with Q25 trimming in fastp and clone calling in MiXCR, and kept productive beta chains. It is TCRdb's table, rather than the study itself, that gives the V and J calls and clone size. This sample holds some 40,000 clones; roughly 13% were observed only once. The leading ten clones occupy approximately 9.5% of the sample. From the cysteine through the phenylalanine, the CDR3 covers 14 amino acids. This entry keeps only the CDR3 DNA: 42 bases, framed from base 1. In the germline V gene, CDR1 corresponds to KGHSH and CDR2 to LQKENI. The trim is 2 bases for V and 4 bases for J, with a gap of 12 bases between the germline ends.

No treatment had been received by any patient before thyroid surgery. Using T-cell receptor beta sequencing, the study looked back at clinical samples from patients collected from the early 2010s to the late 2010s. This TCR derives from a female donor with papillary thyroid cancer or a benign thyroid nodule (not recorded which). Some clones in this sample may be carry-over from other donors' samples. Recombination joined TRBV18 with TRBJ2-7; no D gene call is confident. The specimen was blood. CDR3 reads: CASSPSQEHYEQYF. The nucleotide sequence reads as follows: TGTGCCAGCTCACCAAGCCAGGAGCATTACGAGCAGTACTTC. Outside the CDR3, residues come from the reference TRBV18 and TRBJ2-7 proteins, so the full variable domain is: NAGVMQNPRHLVRRRGQEARLRCSPMKGHSHVYWYRQLPEEGLKFMVYLQKENIIDESGMPKERFSAEFPKEGPSILRIQQVVRGDSAAYFCASSPSQEHYEQYFGPGTRLTVT.